This T cell receptor beta chain was retrieved from a study of monozygotic twins with inflammatory bowel disease. Study-wide results and limits: Patients with IBD had less TCRbeta diversity (inverse Simpson) than their healthy co-twins.

It was approximately 3,700 ng of total RNA that each TCR library used. TCRdb re-called the 5' RACE reads and gives one entry per CDR3 protein, without DNA. The specimen's table records 120,000 to 150,000 distinct CDR3 sequences. CDR1 is MDHEN and CDR2 is SYDVKM in the germline V gene. The CDR3 has 13 amino acids. About this clonotype itself: Antigen unknown.

Specimen: blood. The chain uses TRBV28 and TRBJ2-7; checking the TCRdb D call of TRBD2 is not possible without DNA. This receptor was taken from a human donor with ulcerative colitis or Crohn's disease, or a healthy co-twin of an affected twin (not recorded which). The CDR3 region is CASRLPKGYEQYF.